This TCR beta chain was found in a study of neoadjuvant anti-PD-1 for oral cavity cancer. Study at large: Patients mostly received three to four biweekly nivolumab doses at 3 mg/kg before surgery. Around day 43, patients without progression received a fourth nivolumab dose before surgery.

Tumor libraries mostly used around 4.8 ug genomic DNA, two replicates each. Clones were read by immunoSEQ multiplex PCR, and TCRdb kept only the in-frame ones, dropping some. Here the sample spans around 9,700 clones, about 50% being singletons. The study, taken as a whole, reports: Only three patients per response group were TCR-analyzed; validation needed.

With regard to this clone: Its antigen remains unidentified.

The receptor's source is a person aged 40-85 years with oral cavity squamous cell carcinoma. Sample: tumor tissue, taken before nivolumab (anti-PD-1) treatment.

Here the CDR3 DNA reads TGCAGCGTTAGGAGACAAGAGACCCAGTACTTC. Amino acid sequence: CSVRRQETQYF. The J gene is TRBJ2-5, the V gene TRBV29-1; D is unresolved. Trimming stripped 5 bases from V and 2 bases from J, with 6 bases between. The CDR3 is 11 amino acids. Germline-derived CDR1 and CDR2 are SQVTM and ANQGSEA. Supplemented by reference TRBV29-1 and TRBJ2-5, the full variable domain reads SAVISQKPSRDICQRGTSLTIQCQVDSQVTMMFWYRQQPGQSLTLIATANQGSEATYESGFVIDKFPISRPNLTFSTLTVSNMSPEDSSIYLCSVRRQETQYFGPGTRLLVL.